These 25 T cell receptor beta chains were sequenced from one sample in a study of Graves' ophthalmopathy and Graves' hyperthyroidism. The authors amplified TCR beta CDR3 regions, and they did so from RNA transcripts for repertoire sequencing. Scientists carried out first-round RT-PCR using HTBI primers and then a second-round multiplex PCR. TCRdb processed the multiplex PCR reads anew with MiXCR; each CDR3 protein has one entry. The sample carries some 390,000 distinct CDR3 sequences, about 18% recorded once. The sample was peripheral blood. These receptor sequences come from a woman younger than 30 with Graves' ophthalmopathy.

The chain joins TRBV20-1 to TRBJ2-5; TRBD2 aligns across 7 bases. Germline V gene lookup returns CDR1 DFQATT and CDR2 SNEGSKA (reference sequence). The CDR3 sequence is 12 residues long. V shed 6 bases, J shed 5 bases, and the junction held 6 bases outside the gene matches. CDR3 nucleotide sequence: TGCAGTGCGGCGGGAGTGGGGGAGACCCAGTACTTC. Translation: CSAAGVGETQYF.

This clonotype turned up a few times. The V call is TRBV6-1, the J call TRBJ2-7, with a possible D match to TRBD1 (5 bases). Per germline, CDR1 MNHNS and CDR2 SASEGT. CDR3 length: 14 residues. V was clipped by 4 bases and J by 3 bases, with 13 bases between them. DNA for the CDR3: TGTGCCAGCAGTGCCAGGGATCATAGCTACGAGCAGTACTTC. Amino acid sequence: CASSARDHSYEQYF.

J is TRBJ2-7 and V is TRBV7-3; D might be TRBD2 (5 bases). Deletions cut 0 bases from V and 6 bases from J, with 9 bases between. Germline CDR1 SGHTA, CDR2 FQGTGA. The CDR3 contains 13 residues. The CDR3, as DNA: TGTGCCAGCAGCTTAACGGGTACTAGCGAGCAGTACTTC. Translating gives CASSLTGTSEQYF.

In this sample, this clonotype turned up a few times. The rearrangement joins TRBV6-1 to TRBJ1-2, with 7 bases lining up with TRBD1. CDR3 size: 13 residues. V was pared by 1 base and J by 7 bases, with 3 bases of the junction left unmatched. The V gene's germline CDR1 is MNHNS and CDR2 SASEGT. The CDR3 loop reads CASSEESGGGYTF. The DNA of the CDR3 is TGTGCCAGCAGTGAAGAATCAGGGGGTGGCTACACCTTC.

This clonotype was seen repeatedly, ten times or more. This chain joins TRBV28 and TRBJ1-1; possibly TRBD1 for D (6 bases). The CDR3 extends over 18 amino acids. Germline CDR1 MDHEN, CDR2 SYDVKM. The V gene lost 5 bases and the J gene lost 6 bases, with 28 bases spanning the gap. CDR3 in amino acids: CASSVSETTGLGIPEAFF. CDR3 sequence (DNA): TGTGCCAGCAGTGTATCCGAAACAACAGGGCTCGGTATCCCTGAAGCTTTCTTT.

The chain recombines TRBV6-2 or TRBV6-3 with TRBJ2-5; tentatively, D is TRBD2 (6 bases). This CDR3 has 14 residues. Deletions cut 4 bases from V and 9 bases from J, with 18 bases between. CDR1 is MNHEY, CDR2 SVGEGT, per germline. The CDR3 sequence: CASSSRDGTGAQYF. The CDR3 DNA is TGTGCCAGCAGTTCCAGGGACGGTACGGGGGCCCAGTACTTC.

V and J are TRBV18 and TRBJ2-2; D not resolved. Germline V lookup: CDR1 KGHSH, CDR2 LQKENI. Trimming shortened V by 3 bases and J by 4 bases, and 15 bases separated the two germline ends. The CDR3 has 16 amino acids. The CDR3 DNA reads as TGTGCCAGCTCACCCCTGCTGATACCATCCACCGGGGAGCTGTTTTTT. It translates to CASSPLLIPSTGELFF.

This clonotype appeared many times. This chain joins TRBV20-1 and TRBJ2-7; D is tentatively TRBD1 or TRBD2 (5 bases each). Trimming removed 6 bases at V and 2 bases at J, with 11 bases between. Germline CDR1 reads DFQATT; CDR2 reads SNEGSKA (reference sequence). The CDR3 length is 12 residues. The CDR3 DNA reads TGCAGTGCGGGGGACGGAGCCTACGAGCAGTACTTC. Residues: CSAGDGAYEQYF.

This clonotype occurred many times. The gene calls are TRBV12-3 or TRBV12-4 and TRBJ1-5; tentative D call: TRBD1 (5 bases). The CDR3 covers 14 residues. V was shortened by 2 bases and J by 6 bases, with 11 bases between the two germline ends. In nucleotides, the CDR3 is TGTGCCAGCAGTTTATTAGGGGTCGGTCAGCCCCAGCATTTT. It encodes CASSLLGVGQPQHF.

This clonotype was observed at least ten times. This chain joins TRBV6-1 and TRBJ2-2; D not certain. The V end lost 5 bases, the J end lost 7 bases, and 8 bases lay between the germline ends. The CDR3 covers 12 residues. Germline V gives CDR1 MNHNS, CDR2 SASEGT. The CDR3 is CASSPQGGELFF. The CDR3 nucleotides are TGTGCCAGCAGTCCCCAAGGCGGGGAGCTGTTTTTT.

Ten or more counts support this clonotype. DNA of the CDR3: TGTGCCAGCAGTTTCGCCGGGTCCGGGGGCAATCAGCCCCAGCATTTT. As protein: CASSFAGSGGNQPQHF. This chain joins TRBV28 and TRBJ1-5, with no clear D. The CDR3 has 16 residues. V lost 3 bases, J lost 2 bases, and 14 bases lay in between. Germline values: CDR1 MDHEN, CDR2 SYDVKM.

This clonotype was recorded once. A much more abundant neighbour one base away suggests this may be a read error. The CDR3 end shows no conserved phenylalanine or tryptophan, and so a read error is likely. The chain joins TRBV10-3 to TRBJ2-7, with D maybe TRBD1 (5 bases). The CDR3 is 13 residues long. Between the trimmed V and J ends, which lost 2 bases and 2 bases, there was a span of 7 bases. Germline V gene data show CDR1 as ENHRY and CDR2 as SYGVKD. The CDR3 region is CAISERTPYEQYL. The CDR3 nucleotides read TGTGCCATCAGTGAGCGGACACCCTACGAGCAGTACCTC.

Ten or more counts support this clonotype. As DNA, the CDR3 is TGTGCCAGCAGCTTAGCGTGGCAGTCGAACACTGAAGCTTTCTTT. As protein: CASSLAWQSNTEAFF. The chain couples TRBV7-9 to TRBJ1-1, with D unresolved. The CDR3 is 15 residues long. Trimming cost V 0 bases and J 1 base, with 9 bases left between them. Per the germline V gene, CDR1 is SEHNR and CDR2 is FQNEAQ (reference sequence).

This clonotype was recorded at least ten times. V is TRBV7-2 and J is TRBJ2-7, with no clear D. The V gene's germline CDR1 is SGHTA and CDR2 FQGNSA. V shed 5 bases and J shed 0 bases, with 8 bases lying between them. The CDR3 has 13 residues. The CDR3 bases are TGTGCCAGCAGCCGGCGGAGCTCCTACGAGCAGTACTTC. Amino acid sequence: CASSRRSSYEQYF. The variable domain in full, completed from reference TRBV7-2 and TRBJ2-7, reads GAGVSQSPSNKVTEKGKDVELRCDPISGHTALYWYRQSLGQGLEFLIYFQGNSAPDKSGLPSDRFSAERTGGSVSTLTIQRTQQEDSAVYLCASSRRSSYEQYFGPGTRLTVT.

This clonotype appeared many times. This sequence joins TRBV5-1 and TRBJ1-1; the D is unclear. Trimming cost V 4 bases and J 4 bases, with 11 bases left between them. The CDR3 runs to 13 residues. Germline CDR1 and CDR2: SGHRS and YFSETQ. This CDR3 reads CASSGGGPTEAFF. The CDR3, as DNA: TGCGCCAGCAGCGGCGGCGGTCCCACTGAAGCTTTCTTT.

In its sample, this clonotype was seen many times. This chain uses TRBV2 with TRBJ2-7; D may be TRBD2 (5 bases). Per germline, CDR1 SNHLY and CDR2 FYNNEI. The CDR3 totals 14 residues. Trimming removed 3 bases from V and 5 bases from J, with 14 bases in between. DNA of the CDR3: TGTGCCAGCAGTGACCCCTGGGGAGTCGACGAGCAGTACTTC. This gives the protein CASSDPWGVDEQYF.

This clonotype was detected ten times or more. This chain joins TRBV28 and TRBJ2-5; D is possibly TRBD2 (5 bases). This CDR3 region has 17 residues. Trimming took 8 bases from V and 3 from J, leaving 25 bases between them. Per germline, CDR1 MDHEN and CDR2 SYDVKM. In nucleotides, the CDR3 is TGTGCCAGCCACGGGGAACTCCATTTCTCGACAAAAGAGACCCAGTACTTC. Protein product: CASHGELHFSTKETQYF.

This clonotype was picked up many times. V and J are TRBV4-1 and TRBJ1-6; maybe TRBD1 (5 bases). Trimming took 1 base from V and 8 from J, leaving 12 bases between them. Germline V gene data show CDR1 as MGHRA and CDR2 as YSYEKL. This CDR3 contains 15 residues. Written as DNA, the CDR3 is TGCGCCAGCAGCCAAGTGGGCAGGGTCGATTCACCCCTCCACTTT. It specifies CASSQVGRVDSPLHF.

This clonotype was seen at least ten times. J is TRBJ2-7 and V is TRBV30, with 10 nucleotides matching TRBD1. Germline lookup yields CDR1 GTSNPN and CDR2 SVGIG (reference sequence). The ends lost 2 bases at V and 1 base at J; junction bases unmatched: 5. The CDR3 covers 15 residues. CDR3 residues: CAWSYRTGGSYEQYF. CDR3 nucleotide sequence: TGTGCCTGGAGTTACCGGACAGGGGGATCCTACGAGCAGTACTTC.

CDR3 protein: CASSLGTEGYEQYF. The CDR3, as DNA: TGTGCCAGCAGTTTAGGCACGGAGGGCTACGAGCAGTACTTC. The rearrangement uses TRBV28 and TRBJ2-7; tentatively, D is TRBD2 (6 bases). The V gene lost 2 bases and the J gene lost 3 bases, with 11 bases spanning the gap. Per germline, CDR1 MDHEN and CDR2 SYDVKM. The CDR3 runs to 14 residues.

This clonotype was picked up many times. The genes are TRBV30 and TRBJ2-5; D gene ambiguous. CDR1 and CDR2 from the germline V gene are GTSNPN and SVGIG (reference sequence). V was pared by 0 bases and J by 4 bases, with 3 bases between. The CDR3 spans 11 residues. The DNA for the CDR3 is TGTGCCTGGAGTGTGGGAGAGACCCAGTACTTC. Translated, it gives CAWSVGETQYF.

This clonotype appeared many times. This sequence joins TRBV19 and TRBJ2-5, with D hard to call. V lost 4 bases to trimming and J lost 2 bases, with 14 bases between them. This CDR3 region has 15 residues. Per germline, CDR1 LNHDA and CDR2 SQIVND (reference sequence). The CDR3 DNA is TGTGCCAGTAGTAGAGTCGAGGCTGGACAAGAGACCCAGTACTTC. Its protein product is CASSRVEAGQETQYF.

This clonotype was detected ten times or more. The chain links TRBV28 to TRBJ2-5; TRBD1 agrees at 10 bases. The CDR3 totals 16 residues. Looked up from germline, CDR1 is MDHEN and CDR2 is SYDVKM. Germline trimming cut 3 bases from V and 5 bases from J; bases unmatched to any gene: 9. The CDR3 coding sequence is TGTGCCAGCAGTTTCCGGCCGGGACAGGGGACGGAGACCCAGTACTTC. Amino acids: CASSFRPGQGTETQYF.

This chain links TRBV4-1 with TRBJ2-5; 9 bases match TRBD2. The J segment lost 5 bases and the V segment lost 4 bases, leaving 11 bases of the junction unmatched. There are 16 residues in the CDR3. Germline V gene lookup returns CDR1 MGHRA and CDR2 YSYEKL. The CDR3 DNA is TGCGCCAGCAGCCGAGAACCGGCGGGAGGGTCGGAGACCCAGTACTTC. Translating gives CASSREPAGGSETQYF.

In this sample, this clonotype turned up many times. The V call is TRBV19, the J call TRBJ1-5; D gene unclear. Germline V gene sequence: CDR1 LNHDA, CDR2 SQIVND (reference sequence). The CDR3 covers 13 residues. With 6 bases removed from V and 5 bases from J, the gap between germline ends came to 11 bases. The CDR3 nucleotides are TGTGCCAGTAGATGGAGGGAGCATCAGCCCCAGCATTTT. This codes for CASRWREHQPQHF.